A selection of T cell receptor beta chains follows, all from one sample in a study of neoadjuvant anti-PD-1 for oral cavity cancer. The data were produced by immunoSEQ multiplex PCR, yet TCRdb's version contains in-frame clones alone and is incomplete. This table holds roughly 67,000 clones, around four fifths found once. Sequencing used PBMCs, obtained before nivolumab (anti-PD-1) treatment. Receptors were obtained from a person between 35 and 79 years old with oral cavity squamous cell carcinoma. Each CDR3 is given with its conserved first and last residue. The order of the fields is CDR3 length, J gene, D gene, V gene, clone size, CDR3 protein, CDR3 DNA. D genes are given only for firm matches. For some rows the clone size is stated as once, few or many, or as a class when expanded; others skip it.

11 TRBJ1-1 . TRBV11-2 . CASSHAGEAFF TGTGCCAGCAGCCACGCGGGTGAAGCTTTCTTT
13 TRBJ1-2 . TRBV7-9 . CASSLGGAQGYTF TGTGCCAGCAGCTTAGGTGGGGCACAGGGCTACACCTTC
15 TRBJ1-1 TRBD1 TRBV6-5 . CASSYSGQANTEAFF TGTGCCAGCAGTTACTCGGGACAGGCAAACACTGAAGCTTTCTTT
16 TRBJ1-2 . TRBV27 once CASTSLAETNSYGYTF TGTGCCAGTACCTCACTTGCTGAGACCAATAGCTATGGCTACACCTTC
15 TRBJ2-1 . TRBV27 . CASRLEAGAYNEQFF TGTGCCAGCAGACTGGAGGCGGGGGCTTACAATGAGCAGTTCTTC
15 TRBJ1-5 . TRBV4-1 . CASSIFRAVNQPQHF TGCGCCAGCAGCATATTTCGGGCAGTCAATCAGCCCCAGCATTTT
14 TRBJ2-1 . TRBV7-3 . CASSKFQGGDEQFF TGTGCCAGCAGCAAATTTCAGGGGGGCGATGAGCAGTTCTTC
14 TRBJ1-6 . TRBV6-5 . CASREGGYNSPLHF TGTGCCAGCCGTGAGGGGGGGTATAATTCACCCCTCCACTTT
16 TRBJ1-3 . TRBV13 . CASSLLGGSSGNTIYF TGTGCCAGCAGCTTATTGGGAGGCAGCTCTGGAAACACCATATATTTT
13 TRBJ2-7 . TRBV27 . CASSPGRSYEQYF TGTGCCAGCAGCCCGGGACGGTCTTACGAGCAGTACTTC
12 TRBJ2-7 . TRBV27 . CASSVQGSEQYF TGTGCCAGCAGTGTACAGGGTTCCGAGCAGTACTTC
15 TRBJ2-1 TRBD1 TRBV5-1 . CASSRGQNSYNEQFF TGCGCCAGCAGCAGGGGACAGAACTCTTACAATGAGCAGTTCTTC
15 TRBJ2-2 TRBD1 TRBV7-7 once CASSLATGVGGELFF TGTGCCAGCAGCTTAGCGACAGGGGTTGGCGGGGAGCTGTTTTTT
15 TRBJ2-2 . TRBV2 . CASKRTVGQAGELFF TGTGCCAGCAAAAGGACAGTGGGTCAGGCCGGGGAGCTGTTTTTT
13 TRBJ2-1 . TRBV5-1 . CASSLVLGGEQFF TGCGCCAGCAGCTTGGTGTTAGGCGGGGAGCAGTTCTTC
15 TRBJ2-1 TRBD1 TRBV9 . CASSAQGAPYNEQFF TGTGCCAGCAGCGCCCAGGGGGCCCCCTACAATGAGCAGTTCTTC
16 TRBJ2-3 TRBD1 TRBV28 . CASSPIGQGEEDTQYF TGTGCCAGCAGTCCTATCGGACAGGGTGAAGAGGATACGCAGTATTTT
14 TRBJ1-2 . TRBV5-1 . CASSLPGRSLGYTF TGCGCCAGCAGCTTGCCGGGACGGTCACTTGGCTACACCTTC
17 TRBJ2-7 TRBD2 TRBV10-3 . CAISRPTGLASIYEQYF TGTGCCATCAGTAGACCGACAGGACTAGCGAGTATATACGAGCAGTACTTC
12 TRBJ2-7 . TRBV28 . CASTKLKYEQYF TGTGCCAGCACCAAGCTCAAATACGAGCAGTACTTC
17 TRBJ1-2 . TRBV9 . CASSVDPDAQGRYGYTF TGTGCCAGCAGCGTAGATCCGGACGCCCAAGGTCGCTATGGCTACACCTTC
15 TRBJ2-1 . TRBV5-1 . CASRIPGVSYNEQFF TGCGCCAGCAGGATCCCCGGGGTCTCCTACAATGAGCAGTTCTTC
15 TRBJ2-1 TRBD2 TRBV6-5 . CASRLAGGSYNEQFF TGTGCCAGCCGACTAGCGGGAGGGTCCTACAATGAGCAGTTCTTC
14 TRBJ2-5 . TRBV11-3 . CASSLDGPGGTQYF TGTGCCAGCAGCTTAGACGGGCCCGGGGGGACCCAGTACTTC
19 TRBJ2-1 TRBD1 TRBV27 . CASSYTMGRTGAVYNEQFF TGTGCCAGCAGTTACACCATGGGAAGGACAGGGGCGGTCTACAATGAGCAGTTCTTC
15 TRBJ2-1 . TRBV19 once CASSNRVGIFNEQFF TGTGCCAGTAGTAACAGGGTAGGGATTTTCAATGAGCAGTTCTTC
12 TRBJ2-1 . TRBV29-1 . CSVDGFNNEQFF TGCAGCGTTGACGGATTCAACAATGAGCAGTTCTTC
16 TRBJ2-1 TRBD2 TRBV5-8 . CASSHGRILVGNEQFF TGTGCCAGCAGCCACGGGAGGATCCTGGTGGGCAATGAGCAGTTCTTC
14 TRBJ1-5 . TRBV6-5 few CASGSGWAHQPQHF TGTGCCAGCGGGTCAGGGTGGGCGCATCAGCCCCAGCATTTT
15 TRBJ2-7 . TRBV30 . CAWSSRQASSYEQYF TGTGCCTGGAGTAGCCGACAGGCAAGCTCCTACGAGCAGTACTTC
15 TRBJ2-7 TRBD2 TRBV5-1 . CASSLTSGSSYEQYF TGCGCCAGCAGCTTAACTAGCGGGAGCTCCTACGAGCAGTACTTC
12 TRBJ2-3 TRBD2 TRBV2 once CASTRTSGEQYF TGTGCCAGCACCAGGACTAGCGGCGAGCAGTATTTT
15 TRBJ1-2 TRBD1 TRBV9 few CASSVEPGGGYGYTF TGTGCCAGCAGCGTAGAGCCAGGGGGGGGCTATGGCTACACCTTC
16 TRBJ2-6 . TRBV7-8 . CASSLGWASGANVLTF TGTGCCAGCAGCTTAGGATGGGCCTCTGGGGCCAACGTCCTGACTTTC
14 TRBJ1-2 . TRBV6-1 once CASSEAGQGDGYTF TGTGCCAGCAGTGAAGCGGGGCAGGGAGATGGCTACACCTTC
15 TRBJ2-2 . TRBV6-4 . CASSDRSRVGGELFF TGTGCCAGCAGTGACCGGTCTAGGGTGGGCGGGGAGCTGTTTTTT
15 TRBJ1-5 TRBD1 TRBV6-1 . CASSEFDRAPQPQHF TGTGCCAGCAGTGAATTCGACAGGGCCCCTCAGCCCCAGCATTTT
14 TRBJ2-3 TRBD2 TRBV29-1 . CSVPGGAWADTQYF TGCAGCGTCCCGGGGGGGGCTTGGGCAGATACGCAGTATTTT
15 TRBJ1-4 . TRBV11-1 . CASSSRRRGTEKLFF TGTGCCAGCAGCTCGAGACGGCGGGGGACTGAAAAACTGTTTTTT
13 TRBJ1-4 . TRBV18 . CASSRARNEKLFF TGTGCCAGCTCACGAGCCCGTAATGAAAAACTGTTTTTT
13 TRBJ1-1 . TRBV5-4 few CASSLAENTEAFF TGTGCCAGCAGCTTGGCCGAGAACACTGAAGCTTTCTTT
12 TRBJ1-4 . TRBV28 once CASSLLGEKLFF TGTGCCAGCAGTTTACTTGGGGAAAAACTGTTTTTT
13 TRBJ2-1 . TRBV9 . CASSDAEIDEQFF TGTGCCAGCAGCGATGCGGAGATCGATGAGCAGTTCTTC
15 TRBJ2-7 . TRBV7-8 . CASSPAGAGTYEQYF TGTGCCAGCAGCCCGGCGGGGGCGGGAACCTACGAGCAGTACTTC
12 TRBJ2-5 TRBD1 TRBV6-6 . CASSRGQETQYF TGTGCCAGCAGCAGGGGGCAAGAGACCCAGTACTTC
14 TRBJ1-1 . TRBV4-1 . CASSPHGLNTEAFF TGCGCCAGCAGCCCTCATGGGTTGAACACTGAAGCTTTCTTT